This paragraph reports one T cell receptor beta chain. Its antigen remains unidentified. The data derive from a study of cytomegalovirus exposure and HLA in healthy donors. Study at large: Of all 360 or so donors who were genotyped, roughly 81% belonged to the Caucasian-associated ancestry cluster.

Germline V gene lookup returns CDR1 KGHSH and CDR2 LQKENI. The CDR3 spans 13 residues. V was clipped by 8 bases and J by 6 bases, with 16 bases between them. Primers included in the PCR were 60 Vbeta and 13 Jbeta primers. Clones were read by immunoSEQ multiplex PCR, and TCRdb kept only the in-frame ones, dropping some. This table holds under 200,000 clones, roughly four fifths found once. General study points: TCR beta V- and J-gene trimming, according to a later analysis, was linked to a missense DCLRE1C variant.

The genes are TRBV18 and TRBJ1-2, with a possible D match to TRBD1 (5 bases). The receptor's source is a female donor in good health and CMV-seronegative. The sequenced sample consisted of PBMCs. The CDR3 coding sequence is TGTGCCAGCAAAATGACAGCCCAAGATGGCTACACCTTC. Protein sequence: CASKMTAQDGYTF.